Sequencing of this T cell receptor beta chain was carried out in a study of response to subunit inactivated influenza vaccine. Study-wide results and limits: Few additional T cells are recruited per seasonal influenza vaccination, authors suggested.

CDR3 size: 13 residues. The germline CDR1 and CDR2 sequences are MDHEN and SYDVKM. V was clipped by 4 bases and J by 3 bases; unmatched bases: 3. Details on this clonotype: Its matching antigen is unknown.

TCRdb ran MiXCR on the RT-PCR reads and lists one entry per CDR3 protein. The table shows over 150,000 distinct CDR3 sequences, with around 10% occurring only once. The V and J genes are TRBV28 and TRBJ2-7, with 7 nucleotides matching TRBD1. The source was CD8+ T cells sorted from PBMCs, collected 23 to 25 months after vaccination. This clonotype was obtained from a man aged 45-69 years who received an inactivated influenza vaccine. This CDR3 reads CASSWGQIYEQYF. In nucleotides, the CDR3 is TGTGCCAGCAGTTGGGGACAGATCTACGAGCAGTACTTC.